These 3 T cell receptor beta chains were all obtained from the same sample, sequenced in a study of cytomegalovirus exposure and HLA in healthy donors. PCR amplification relied on 60 Vbeta primers (plus 13 Jbeta primers). TCRdb keeps only in-frame clones here, not all; method: immunoSEQ multiplex PCR. The sample lists around 120,000 clones; about 73% were seen once. Sequenced sample: PBMCs. Receptor source: a middle-aged woman in good health and CMV-seronegative.

For this clone: Relative to the germline gene, one junction end is altered; a read error may explain this. The chain recombines TRBV7-9 with TRBJ2-2; D may be TRBD1 (6 bases). CDR1 and CDR2 (germline): SEHNR, FQNEAQ (reference sequence). There are 17 residues in the CDR3. The CDR3 DNA reads as TGTTCCAGCATCAGAATCGGGACAAATACTTACACCGGGGAGCTGTTTTTT. The encoded protein is CSSIRIGTNTYTGELFF.

The chain employs TRBV27 and TRBJ2-1; 14 nucleotides line up with TRBD2. CDR3 length: 15 amino acids. Germline values: CDR1 MNHEY, CDR2 SMNVEV (reference sequence). Trimming at V came to 3 bases and at J to 15 bases, leaving 10 bases not matched to a gene. DNA for the CDR3: TGTGCCAGCAGTTTCGGACTAGCGGGAGGTCCCACGATGTTCTTC. Translation gives CASSFGLAGGPTMFF.

The chain uses TRBV6-1 and TRBJ2-1; 7 bases map to TRBD2. The germline V gene encodes CDR1 MNHNS and CDR2 SASEGT. The V gene end was trimmed by 1 base and the J gene end by 8 bases; junction bases not matched to a gene: 20. This CDR3 contains 19 residues. CDR3 coding DNA: TGTGCCAGCAGTGAAGATGGAACTAGCGCCAGATGGGGTAGGCATGAGCAGTTCTTC. Translation: CASSEDGTSARWGRHEQFF.